This T cell receptor (beta chain) was retrieved from a study of blood T cell repertoires in COVID-19. Study summary: Sample material is recorded as cDNA or gDNA derived from T cells, B-cell-depleted T cells, or PBMCs.

V lost 3 bases to trimming and J lost 4 bases; unmatched junction nucleotides: 4. Germline V gene lookup returns CDR1 SGHNT and CDR2 YYREEE (reference sequence). The CDR3 contains 15 residues. Original handling: Counts of nucleated cells, estimated from reference gene primer amplification, were obtained. Libraries were prepared by immunoSEQ multiplex PCR; TCRdb keeps only in-frame clonotypes and omits some of them. For V, J and clone size, that table is used; D and trimming come from the DNA. In the table there are fewer than 250,000 clones, 80% to 95% of which are singletons. Sequencing was carried out using peripheral blood. V gene TRBV5-4 combines with J gene TRBJ2-1; 10 positions agree with TRBD2. This clonotype originated in a young man with COVID-19, enrolled during active disease. The CDR3 nucleotides read TGTGCCAGCAGCTCTAGCGGGGGACTATACAATGAGCAGTTCTTC. Protein product: CASSSSGGLYNEQFF.